Sequencing of this T cell receptor (beta chain) was carried out in a study of early T cells in non-severe SARS-CoV-2 infection. Study details: Bulk RNA from unsorted whole blood was sequenced; chains were unpaired. Study conclusions and caveats: VDJdb matching skewed toward anti-spike CD8 responses, missing private and CD4 specificities.

Individual cDNA molecules received unique molecular identifiers during library preparation. In TCRdb, the 5' RACE reads were re-called with MiXCR into one record per CDR3 protein. The sample lists around 60,000 distinct CDR3 sequences, approximately 11% seen once, with around 9.9% in the top ten. Germline V gene sequence: CDR1 SGHVS, CDR2 FNYEAQ. V lost 4 bases, J lost 2 bases, and 2 bases stayed unmatched. There are 13 residues in the CDR3. Notes on this clonotype: Its matching antigen is unknown.

The receptor was isolated from an adult who was a healthcare worker with PCR-confirmed SARS-CoV-2 infection or an uninfected control (not recorded which). The chain uses TRBV7-6 and TRBJ2-7, with 7 nucleotides matching TRBD2. The specimen was whole blood. CDR3 loop: CASSSGRAYEQYF. The CDR3, as DNA: TGTGCCAGCAGCTCGGGGAGGGCCTACGAGCAGTACTTC.